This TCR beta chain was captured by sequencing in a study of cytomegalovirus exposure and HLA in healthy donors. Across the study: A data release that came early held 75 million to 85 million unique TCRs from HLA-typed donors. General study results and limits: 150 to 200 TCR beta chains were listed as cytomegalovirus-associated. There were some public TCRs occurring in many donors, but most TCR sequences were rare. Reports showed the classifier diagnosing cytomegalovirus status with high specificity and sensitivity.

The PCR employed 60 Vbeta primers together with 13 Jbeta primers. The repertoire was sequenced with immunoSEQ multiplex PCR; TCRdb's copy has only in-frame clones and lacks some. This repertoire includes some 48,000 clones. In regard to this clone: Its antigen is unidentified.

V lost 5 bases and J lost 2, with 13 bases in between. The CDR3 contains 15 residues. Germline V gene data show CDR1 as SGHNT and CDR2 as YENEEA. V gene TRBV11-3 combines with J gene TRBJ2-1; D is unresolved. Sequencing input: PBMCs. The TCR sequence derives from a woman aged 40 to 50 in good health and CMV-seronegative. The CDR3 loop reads CASSPSFFPYNEQFF. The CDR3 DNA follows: TGTGCCAGCAGCCCCTCCTTCTTCCCCTACAATGAGCAGTTCTTC.